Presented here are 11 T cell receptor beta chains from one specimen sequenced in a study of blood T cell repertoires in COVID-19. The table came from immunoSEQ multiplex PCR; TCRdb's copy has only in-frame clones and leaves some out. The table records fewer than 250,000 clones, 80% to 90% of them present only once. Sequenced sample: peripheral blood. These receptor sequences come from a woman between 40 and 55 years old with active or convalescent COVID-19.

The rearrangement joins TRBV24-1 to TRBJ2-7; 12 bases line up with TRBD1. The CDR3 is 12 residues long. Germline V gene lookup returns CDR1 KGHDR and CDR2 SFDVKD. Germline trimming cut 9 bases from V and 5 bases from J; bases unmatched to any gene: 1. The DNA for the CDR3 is TGTGCCACCGGGACAGGGGGCGACGAGCAGTACTTC. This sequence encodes CATGTGGDEQYF.

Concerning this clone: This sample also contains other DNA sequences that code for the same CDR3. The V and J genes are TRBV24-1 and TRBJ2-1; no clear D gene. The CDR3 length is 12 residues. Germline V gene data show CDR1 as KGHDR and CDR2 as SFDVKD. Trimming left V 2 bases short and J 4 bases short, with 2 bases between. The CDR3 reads CATSDSYNEQFF. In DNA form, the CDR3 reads TGTGCCACCAGTGATTCGTACAATGAGCAGTTCTTC.

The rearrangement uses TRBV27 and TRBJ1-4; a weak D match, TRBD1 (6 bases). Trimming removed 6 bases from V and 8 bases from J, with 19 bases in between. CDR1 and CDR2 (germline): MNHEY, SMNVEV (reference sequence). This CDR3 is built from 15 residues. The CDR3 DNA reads TGTGCCAGCAGGGGGACACGATTTTGGTCGGAAAAACTGTTTTTT. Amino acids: CASRGTRFWSEKLFF.

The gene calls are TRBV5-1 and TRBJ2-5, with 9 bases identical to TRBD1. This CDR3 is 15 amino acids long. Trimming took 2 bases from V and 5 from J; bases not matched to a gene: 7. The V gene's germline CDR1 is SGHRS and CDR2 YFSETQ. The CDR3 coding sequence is TGCGCCAGCAGCTTCACAGGGGGCGATGGGGAGACCCAGTACTTC. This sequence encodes CASSFTGGDGETQYF.

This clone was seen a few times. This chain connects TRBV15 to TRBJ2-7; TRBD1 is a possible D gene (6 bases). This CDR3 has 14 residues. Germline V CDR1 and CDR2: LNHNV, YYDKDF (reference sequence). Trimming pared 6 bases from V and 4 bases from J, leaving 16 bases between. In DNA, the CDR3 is TGTGCCACCAGTCAGGACCTAGGGGGTTACGAGCAGTACTTC. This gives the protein CATSQDLGGYEQYF.

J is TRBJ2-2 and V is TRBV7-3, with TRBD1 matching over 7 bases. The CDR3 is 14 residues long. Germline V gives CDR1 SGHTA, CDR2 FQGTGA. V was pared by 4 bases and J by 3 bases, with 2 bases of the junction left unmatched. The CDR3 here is CASSSGQHTGELFF. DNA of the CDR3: TGTGCCAGCAGCTCGGGACAGCACACCGGGGAGCTGTTTTTT.

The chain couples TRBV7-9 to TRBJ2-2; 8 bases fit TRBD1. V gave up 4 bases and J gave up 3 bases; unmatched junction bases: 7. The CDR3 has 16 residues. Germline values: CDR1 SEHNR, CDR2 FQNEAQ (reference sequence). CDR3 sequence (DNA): TGTGCCAGCAGCTCTAGACAGGGGATCGACACCGGGGAGCTGTTTTTT. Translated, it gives CASSSRQGIDTGELFF.

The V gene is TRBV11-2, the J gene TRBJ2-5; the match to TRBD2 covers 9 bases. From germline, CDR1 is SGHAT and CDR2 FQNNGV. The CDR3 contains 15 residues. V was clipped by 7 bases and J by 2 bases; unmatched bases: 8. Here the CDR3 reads CASNGRGGEQETQYF. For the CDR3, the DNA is TGTGCCAGCAATGGTCGCGGGGGGGAGCAAGAGACCCAGTACTTC.

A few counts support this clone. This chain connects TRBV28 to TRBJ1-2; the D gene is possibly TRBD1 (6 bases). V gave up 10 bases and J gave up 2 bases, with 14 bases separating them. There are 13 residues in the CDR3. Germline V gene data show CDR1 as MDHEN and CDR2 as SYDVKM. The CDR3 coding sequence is TGTGCCACCCTGGACAGCCGAAACTATGGCTACACCTTC. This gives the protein CATLDSRNYGYTF.

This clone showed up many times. In DNA, the CDR3 is TGTGCCAGCAGTAGGCGGGAGGCTGCCGGGGAGCTGTTTTTT. Its protein product is CASSRREAAGELFF. The V call is TRBV3-1 (or the pseudogene TRBV3-2), the J call TRBJ2-2; 8 bases are a match to TRBD2. Germline CDR1 LGHDT, CDR2 YNNKEL (reference sequence). This CDR3 comprises 14 residues. V was clipped by 6 bases and J by 6 bases; unmatched bases: 6.

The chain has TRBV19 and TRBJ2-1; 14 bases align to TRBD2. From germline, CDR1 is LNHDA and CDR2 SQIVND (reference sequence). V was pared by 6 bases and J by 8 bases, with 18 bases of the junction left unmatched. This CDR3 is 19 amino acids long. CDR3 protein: CASRILWTSGRQHGYEQFF. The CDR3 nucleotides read TGTGCCAGTAGGATTCTTTGGACTAGCGGGAGGCAACACGGGTATGAGCAGTTCTTC.